The subject of this entry is one T cell receptor (beta chain). The target antigen is unknown. This specimen comes from a study of identical twins. Study-wide results and caveats: Insertions ran lower in abundant cord blood beta clonotypes, though not in memory repertoires.

This CDR3 is built from 15 residues. The trim removed 6 bases at V and 2 bases at J, leaving 4 bases unmatched. CDR1 MNHEY and CDR2 SVGEGT come from the germline V gene. One entry per CDR3 protein, called by TCRdb with MiXCR from the 5' RACE reads. This sample has fewer than 550,000 distinct CDR3 sequences; approximately 16% occur once, and the top ten carry 0.44%. The same specimen was also included in a second study, on yellow fever vaccine responses in identical twins.

The TCR originated in a woman aged 18-29 years in good health. The source material was CD4+ T cells sorted from blood. This sequence joins TRBV6-2 or TRBV6-3 and TRBJ2-7; 13 bases line up with TRBD2. CDR3 residues: CASSSLAGGTYEQYF. In nucleotides, the CDR3 is TGTGCCAGCAGCTCACTAGCGGGAGGGACCTACGAGCAGTACTTC.